The rows below give T cell receptor beta chains drawn from one sample of a study of cytotoxic CD8 clonotypes in ibrutinib-treated CLL. Clones were read by immunoSEQ multiplex PCR, and TCRdb kept only the in-frame ones, dropping some. There are tens of thousands of clones in the sample; approximately 60% occur only once, and about a fifth lies in the top ten. Sample: PBMCs, taken after 24 months of ibrutinib treatment. The receptors derive from a human donor with chronic lymphocytic leukemia. CDR3s include the opening cysteine and the closing phenylalanine or tryptophan. The D gene is left open where the match is weak. Only part of the rows carry a size: once, few, many, or a class if the clone is expanded.

DNA: TGTGCCAGCAGCCACGGGATTCTAAATCAGCCCCAGCATTTT
CDR3: CASSHGILNQPQHF
J: TRBJ1-5
V: TRBV6-5
size: few
D: NA

DNA: TGTGCCAGCAGTTTAACTGGAGCGAGCTCCTACGAGCAGTACTTC
CDR3: CASSLTGASSYEQYF
J: TRBJ2-7
V: TRBV28
size: many
D: NA

DNA: TGTGCCAGCTCACCCGACGCTACGACAGGGGTTGGTGAAAAACTGTTTTTT
CDR3: CASSPDATTGVGEKLFF
J: TRBJ1-4
V: TRBV18
size: NA
D: TRBD1

DNA: TGTGCCAGCAGGAGACTAGCGGGGGACTACGAGCAGTACTTC
CDR3: CASRRLAGDYEQYF
J: TRBJ2-7
V: TRBV2
size: NA
D: TRBD2

DNA: TGTGCCAGCAGTGTAAGACAGGGGAGTACCTATGGCTACACCTTC
CDR3: CASSVRQGSTYGYTF
J: TRBJ1-2
V: TRBV25-1
size: many
D: TRBD1

DNA: TGTGCCTGGAGGGCGGGGGACGAAAAACTGTTTTTT
CDR3: CAWRAGDEKLFF
J: TRBJ1-4
V: TRBV30
size: medium-sized
D: NA

DNA: TGTGCCTGGAGTCCCCAGTCGGACACTGAAGCTTTCTTT
CDR3: CAWSPQSDTEAFF
J: TRBJ1-1
V: TRBV30
size: NA
D: NA

DNA: TGCAGCGTTGGGGGAATGGCCTACGAGCAGTACTTC
CDR3: CSVGGMAYEQYF
J: TRBJ2-7
V: TRBV29-1
size: NA
D: NA

DNA: TGTGCCAGCAGTTTTCCAGGACCAGCTAACTATGGCTACACCTTC
CDR3: CASSFPGPANYGYTF
J: TRBJ1-2
V: TRBV28
size: NA
D: NA

DNA: TGTGCCAGCAGCCCCAGCCAGGGGGCAGGGGAGACCCAGTACTTC
CDR3: CASSPSQGAGETQYF
J: TRBJ2-5
V: TRBV6-6
size: NA
D: TRBD1

DNA: TGTGCCATCAGTGAGGACAGGGGTCTCGGCTACGAGCAGTACTTC
CDR3: CAISEDRGLGYEQYF
J: TRBJ2-7
V: TRBV10-3
size: NA
D: TRBD1

DNA: TGCGCCAGCAGTGAAGGGGGGAACACTGAAGCTTTCTTT
CDR3: CASSEGGNTEAFF
J: TRBJ1-1
V: TRBV10-1
size: once
D: NA

DNA: TGTGCCAGCAGTTACTCCCCGGGACGGAGCCTCTCGGAGCAGTTCTTC
CDR3: CASSYSPGRSLSEQFF
J: TRBJ2-1
V: TRBV6-5
size: NA
D: NA

DNA: TGTGCCAGCAGTTACGGACGTGATGGCTACACCTTC
CDR3: CASSYGRDGYTF
J: TRBJ1-2
V: TRBV5-6
size: NA
D: NA

DNA: TGTGCCAGCGGGGGGACTAGCGAAGCTTACAATGAGCAGTTCTTC
CDR3: CASGGTSEAYNEQFF
J: TRBJ2-1
V: TRBV7-9
size: once
D: TRBD2

DNA: TGTGCCAGCAGTGGCCGGTTTGGCTACACCTTC
CDR3: CASSGRFGYTF
J: TRBJ1-2
V: TRBV2
size: hyperexpanded
D: NA

DNA: TGCGCCAGCAGCTTCGGACTAGCACACGTTGGGGGAGAGACCCAGTACTTC
CDR3: CASSFGLAHVGGETQYF
J: TRBJ2-5
V: TRBV5-1
size: NA
D: TRBD2

DNA: TGTGCCAGCAGCCAAAATTTCGGAGGGGGAGAGACCCAGTACTTC
CDR3: CASSQNFGGGETQYF
J: TRBJ2-5
V: TRBV14
size: once
D: NA

DNA: TGCGCCAGCACCCTCGAGAGGGGGTGCGGAAACACCATATATTTT
CDR3: CASTLERGCGNTIYF
J: TRBJ1-3
V: TRBV23-1
size: NA
D: NA

DNA: TGTGCCATCAGGGATGTAGCGGGGACCGGGGAGCTGTTTTTT
CDR3: CAIRDVAGTGELFF
J: TRBJ2-2
V: TRBV10-3
size: medium-sized
D: TRBD2

DNA: TGCGCCAGCAGCTTCCTGACAGGGTTCGGGTCTGGGGCCAACGTCCTGACTTTC
CDR3: CASSFLTGFGSGANVLTF
J: TRBJ2-6
V: TRBV5-1
size: NA
D: TRBD1

DNA: TGTGCCAGCAGTTTCCCTACTAGCGGGAGCTTTTCATCCTACAATGAGCAGTTCTTC
CDR3: CASSFPTSGSFSSYNEQFF
J: TRBJ2-1
V: TRBV28
size: NA
D: TRBD2

DNA: TGTGCCATCAGTGCACCTCCAACAGGGTTGACCGGGGAGCTGTTTTTT
CDR3: CAISAPPTGLTGELFF
J: TRBJ2-2
V: TRBV10-3
size: NA
D: NA

DNA: TGTGCCTGGAGTGCGGCGGGAGAAGCCCAGTACTTC
CDR3: CAWSAAGEAQYF
J: TRBJ2-5
V: TRBV30
size: NA
D: TRBD2

DNA: TGTGCCATCAGACTAGCGGGGGGAAATGAGCAGTTCTTC
CDR3: CAIRLAGGNEQFF
J: TRBJ2-1
V: TRBV10-3
size: NA
D: TRBD2

DNA: TGTGCCAGCAGTCCGACTAGCGGGCAGTACAATGAGCAGTTCTTC
CDR3: CASSPTSGQYNEQFF
J: TRBJ2-1
V: TRBV6-4
size: few
D: TRBD2

DNA: TGCGCCAGCAGTCCCGGGACAGGGGTACTGAACACTGAAGCTTTCTTT
CDR3: CASSPGTGVLNTEAFF
J: TRBJ1-1
V: TRBV5-1
size: NA
D: TRBD1

DNA: TGTGCCAGCAGCGCCAAGCTGGGAACTGAAGCTTTCTTT
CDR3: CASSAKLGTEAFF
J: TRBJ1-1
V: TRBV7-8
size: NA
D: NA

DNA: TGTGCCAGTAGTATGAATTTTTGGTCTGAAGCTTTCTTT
CDR3: CASSMNFWSEAFF
J: TRBJ1-1
V: TRBV19
size: NA
D: NA